These 24 T cell receptor beta chains came from one sample sequenced in a study of T cell responses to AZD1222 COVID-19 vaccine (dated by TCRdb to 2020 to 2022). Library preparation used the immunoSEQ multiplex PCR assay. This immuneACCESS table, as held by TCRdb, lists in-frame sequences with V and J called but not all clones. Of the missing ones, under half trace to an unresolved V gene in checked studies; the others have no known cause. The sample table contains 150,000 or so clones; only one count was recorded for about 90% of them. The ten largest make up approximately 5.9% of the sample. Interpreted using the paper, the time point label stands for: about 28 days (+/-7) after the second vaccine dose. Sample: peripheral blood, taken 28 days after the second AZD1222 dose. These receptors originate from an adult who received the AZD1222 COVID-19 vaccine.

This clone was recorded once. The rearrangement links TRBV7-3 to TRBJ2-1, with D perhaps TRBD1 or TRBD2 (5 bases each). The germline V gene has CDR1 SGHTA and CDR2 FQGTGA. The CDR3 is 14 amino acids. V lost 6 bases to trimming and J lost 9 bases, with 18 bases between them. The CDR3: CASSPSDTRGEQFF. The CDR3 DNA sequence: TGTGCCAGCAGTCCGAGCGATACTAGGGGTGAGCAGTTCTTC.

This clone was seen once. The V and J genes are TRBV7-8 and TRBJ2-5; D remains ambiguous. Germline V gene lookup returns CDR1 SGHVS and CDR2 FQNEAQ. The V and J ends lost 7 bases and 4 bases respectively, with 10 bases between them. The length of the CDR3 is 12 residues. The CDR3 reads CASTQIRETQYF. CDR3 sequence (DNA): TGTGCCAGCACCCAAATACGAGAGACCCAGTACTTC.

The J gene is TRBJ1-5, the V gene TRBV12-3 or TRBV12-4, with no clear D. With 7 bases removed from V and 3 bases from J, the gap between germline ends came to 10 bases. The CDR3 has 13 amino acids. The CDR3 DNA is TGTGCCAGCACCTCCCAGTTCAATCAGCCCCAGCATTTT. It codes for CASTSQFNQPQHF.

The chain joins TRBV3-1 (or the pseudogene TRBV3-2) to TRBJ1-2, with a weak D call TRBD1 (6 bases). Germline V gene lookup returns CDR1 LGHDT and CDR2 YNNKEL (reference sequence). V was pared by 2 bases and J by 8 bases, with 12 bases between. CDR3 length equals 13 residues. CDR3 DNA sequence: TGTGCCAGCAGCCAATTACGGGGGGCCGGCTACACCTTC. Translated, it gives CASSQLRGAGYTF.

The J gene is TRBJ1-4, the V gene TRBV9; D gene unclear. Germline CDR1 reads SGDLS; CDR2 reads YYNGEE. Trimming removed 3 bases at V and 3 bases at J, with 12 bases between. This CDR3 is 15 amino acids long. CDR3 in DNA: TGTGCCAGCAGCGCAGGTACCGCGGCTAATGAAAAACTGTTTTTT. Translated: CASSAGTAANEKLFF.

Points on this clone: An end of the junction does not agree with germline; a read error may underlie this. The J gene is TRBJ1-6, the V gene TRBV6-6, with 9 bases identical to TRBD1. There are 15 residues in the CDR3. Germline values: CDR1 MNHNY, CDR2 SVGAGI (reference sequence). The CDR3 here is CASSFRDRDNSPLHF. The CDR3 DNA sequence: TGTGCCAGCAGTTTCCGGGACAGGGATAACTCACCCCTCCACTTT.

J is TRBJ1-4 and V is TRBV10-3, with 9 bases identical to TRBD1. This CDR3 spans 14 amino acids. Germline V gene sequence: CDR1 ENHRY, CDR2 SYGVKD. J gave up 8 bases and V 6 bases, and 7 bases lay outside the gene matches. CDR3 protein: CAISKQGAEEKLFF. The CDR3 DNA reads as TGTGCCATCAGCAAACAGGGGGCGGAAGAAAAACTGTTTTTT.

This chain connects TRBV5-4 to TRBJ2-7; the match to TRBD2 covers 12 bases. V lost 4 bases, J lost 3 bases, and 2 bases stayed unmatched. The CDR3 consists of 14 residues. Germline V gives CDR1 SGHNT, CDR2 YYREEE (reference sequence). The chain's CDR3 is CASSRLAGVYEQYF. The DNA for the CDR3 is TGTGCCAGCAGCCGACTAGCGGGAGTCTACGAGCAGTACTTC. The full variable domain, its missing parts supplied by reference TRBV5-4 and TRBJ2-7, is ETGVTQSPTHLIKTRGQQVTLRCSSQSGHNTVSWYQQALGQGPQFIFQYYREEENGRGNFPPRFSGLQFPNYSSELNVNALELDDSALYLCASSRLAGVYEQYFGPGTRLTVT.

This rearrangement joins TRBV9 to TRBJ2-7; 8 nucleotides align to TRBD1. V gave up 0 bases and J gave up 6 bases; unmatched junction bases: 5. The germline V gene has CDR1 SGDLS and CDR2 YYNGEE. The CDR3 length is 14 residues. The CDR3 DNA reads as TGTGCCAGCAGCGTAGAGGGACAGGTGAGCGAGCAGTACTTC. Protein: CASSVEGQVSEQYF.

This chain connects TRBV9 to TRBJ1-5; 7 nucleotides agree with TRBD1. Looked up from germline, CDR1 is SGDLS and CDR2 is YYNGEE. J was trimmed by 3 bases and V by 0 bases; bases with no gene match: 3. The CDR3 covers 15 residues. The CDR3 DNA is TGTGCCAGCAGCGTAGACGACAGGGTCAATCAGCCCCAGCATTTT. Translated: CASSVDDRVNQPQHF.

V is TRBV12-3 or TRBV12-4 and J is TRBJ2-1; D is undetermined. Deletions cut 3 bases from V and 7 bases from J, with 7 bases between. This CDR3 is 12 amino acids long. The CDR3 here is CASSFGRNEQFF. In nucleotides, the CDR3 is TGTGCCAGCAGTTTTGGACGGAATGAGCAGTTCTTC.

Only one count was recorded for this clone. This chain connects TRBV6-5 to TRBJ2-5; TRBD1 agrees at 7 bases. V was clipped by 6 bases and J by 5 bases; unmatched bases: 9. Germline V gene sequence: CDR1 MNHEY, CDR2 SVGAGI. This CDR3 comprises 14 residues. The CDR3 DNA follows: TGTGCCAGCAGCGAGACAGGGCGGGTGGAGACCCAGTACTTC. Its protein product is CASSETGRVETQYF.

The CDR3 DNA sequence: TGTGCCAGCAGCTTAGAACTAGTTGCTGAGCAGTTCTTC. The encoded protein is CASSLELVAEQFF. The chain employs TRBV11-3 and TRBJ2-1; D may be TRBD2 (5 bases). The CDR3 totals 13 residues. The germline CDR1 and CDR2 sequences are SGHNT and YENEEA. Trimming stripped 0 bases from V and 9 bases from J, with 9 bases between.

In nucleotides, the CDR3 is TGCGCCAGCAGCTTGGCCGGACGGTACCAAGAGACCCAGTACTTC. This gives the protein CASSLAGRYQETQYF. This chain joins TRBV5-1 and TRBJ2-5; D is uncertain. The germline gives CDR1 SGHRS, CDR2 YFSETQ. The V and J ends lost 0 bases and 0 bases respectively, with 9 bases between them. The CDR3 sequence is 15 residues long.

Concerning this clone itself: Other DNA sequences of this sample code for an identical CDR3. The CDR3 DNA sequence: TGTGCCAGCAGTGGGGGACAGGGGACCGGGGAGCTGTTTTTT. Translation: CASSGGQGTGELFF. This chain uses TRBV28 with TRBJ2-2, with 10 bases identical to TRBD1. J gave up 5 bases and V 5 bases, and 2 bases lay outside the gene matches. This CDR3 is built from 14 residues. Germline V gene lookup returns CDR1 MDHEN and CDR2 SYDVKM.

This clone was recorded a few times. The rearrangement uses TRBV18 and TRBJ2-7; no reliable D call. The V and J ends lost 6 bases and 7 bases respectively, with 10 bases between them. CDR1 is KGHSH, CDR2 LQKENI, per germline. The CDR3 has 11 residues. DNA for the CDR3: TGTGCCAGCTCCCCGGACGTGGAGCAGTACTTC. Protein: CASSPDVEQYF.

V and J are TRBV28 and TRBJ2-2; D is tentatively TRBD1 or TRBD2 (5 bases each). The germline V gene encodes CDR1 MDHEN and CDR2 SYDVKM. The CDR3 sequence is 15 residues long. The V end was cut by 5 bases, the J end by 4 bases, with 14 bases between. The CDR3 here is CASSVSVGGTGELFF. CDR3 sequence (DNA): TGTGCCAGCAGTGTCAGTGTTGGGGGCACCGGGGAGCTGTTTTTT.

V gene TRBV19 combines with J gene TRBJ1-5; TRBD1 is a possible D gene (5 bases). Trimming removed 6 bases at V and 3 bases at J, with 15 bases between. The CDR3 covers 15 residues. Looked up from germline, CDR1 is LNHDA and CDR2 is SQIVND (reference sequence). CDR3 bases: TGTGCCAGTAGCAGGGACCTTTTGACCAATCAGCCCCAGCATTTT. It specifies CASSRDLLTNQPQHF.

In its sample, this clone was seen many times. CDR3 bases: TGTGCCAGCAGTTTATTTTCCTGGGAGGGCGTTTCCTACGAGCAGTACTTC. Protein product: CASSLFSWEGVSYEQYF. The chain recombines TRBV28 with TRBJ2-7; 7 bases map to TRBD2. This CDR3 contains 17 residues. With 1 base clipped from V and 1 base from J, the junction kept 10 bases outside the gene matches. Germline lookup yields CDR1 MDHEN and CDR2 SYDVKM.

The chain links TRBV4-1 to TRBJ2-2; TRBD2 matches at 7 bases. V shed 1 base, J shed 5 bases, and the junction held 7 bases outside the gene matches. The CDR3 totals 16 residues. Germline lookup yields CDR1 MGHRA and CDR2 YSYEKL. The DNA for the CDR3 is TGCGCCAGCAGCCAAGTTGGTCTAGCGGATACCGGGGAGCTGTTTTTT. Protein product: CASSQVGLADTGELFF.

The chain carries TRBV5-4 and TRBJ2-1, with 8 bases that match TRBD1. Germline V lookup: CDR1 SGHNT, CDR2 YYREEE (reference sequence). V shed 1 base, J shed 4 bases, and the junction held 4 bases outside the gene matches. The CDR3 loop spans 15 amino acids. The CDR3 nucleotides read TGTGCCAGCAGCTTGTCGGGACAGGATTACAATGAGCAGTTCTTC. It codes for CASSLSGQDYNEQFF.

This rearrangement joins TRBV30 to TRBJ2-3; a possible D gene is TRBD2 (6 bases). The CDR3 spans 17 residues. Between the trimmed V and J ends, which lost 3 bases and 2 bases, there was a span of 21 bases. Germline CDR1 GTSNPN, CDR2 SVGIG (reference sequence). CDR3 amino acids: CAWSFSPGLGYTDTQYF. The CDR3 region has the DNA TGTGCCTGGAGCTTCTCCCCGGGACTCGGATACACAGATACGCAGTATTTT.

V gene TRBV5-1 combines with J gene TRBJ2-3; 11 positions agree with TRBD2. Germline loops: CDR1 SGHRS, CDR2 YFSETQ. Trimming removed 0 bases from V and 1 base from J; junction bases left unmatched: 1. The CDR3 contains 16 residues. In nucleotides, the CDR3 is TGCGCCAGCAGCTTGGAGGGACTAGCGGGCACAGATACGCAGTATTTT. Its translation is CASSLEGLAGTDTQYF. The complete variable domain, with remaining parts taken from reference TRBV5-1 and TRBJ2-3, reads KAGVTQTPRYLIKTRGQQVTLSCSPISGHRSVSWYQQTPGQGLQFLFEYFSETQRNKGNFPGRFSGRQFSNSRSEMNVSTLELGDSALYLCASSLEGLAGTDTQYFGPGTRLTVL.

J is TRBJ1-4 and V is TRBV7-9; 7 nucleotides agree with TRBD1. Unmatched junction bases numbered 13, after V lost 5 bases and J lost 10 bases. There are 15 residues in the CDR3. CDR1 and CDR2 from the germline V gene are SEHNR and FQNEAQ (reference sequence). The CDR3, as DNA: TGTGCCAGCAGCCCCCCAGGGACAGCGAGGGGAAAACTGTTTTTT. It yields the protein CASSPPGTARGKLFF.